This T cell receptor (beta chain) is from a study of T cell repertoires in cytomegalovirus infection. Across the whole study: CMV infection and matching HLA type were both indicated by public TCR beta signatures. Regarding the study as a whole: Dominating the ex vivo response were TCR beta clonotypes that were CMV-specific and HLA-C-restricted. Cumulative public TCR beta family frequency identified CMV carriers with the relevant HLA.

Turning to this clonotype: No antigen is known for it.

CDR3 length: 15 amino acids. Trimming pared 5 bases from V and 2 bases from J, leaving 15 bases between. Germline V gives CDR1 MNHNS, CDR2 SASEGT. TCRdb ran MiXCR on the reads and lists one entry per CDR3 protein. The repertoire consists of 400,000 or so distinct CDR3 sequences, with 30% to 40% occurring once and the leading ten covering roughly an eighth. The rearrangement joins TRBV6-1 to TRBJ1-2; D is unresolved. Sequencing used PBMCs. This TCR derives from a human donor in good health (CMV status not recorded). Some clones in this sample may be carry-over from other donors' samples. Here the CDR3 reads CASSYWIPNNYGYTF. CDR3 in DNA: TGTGCCAGCAGTTATTGGATACCTAACAACTATGGCTACACCTTC.